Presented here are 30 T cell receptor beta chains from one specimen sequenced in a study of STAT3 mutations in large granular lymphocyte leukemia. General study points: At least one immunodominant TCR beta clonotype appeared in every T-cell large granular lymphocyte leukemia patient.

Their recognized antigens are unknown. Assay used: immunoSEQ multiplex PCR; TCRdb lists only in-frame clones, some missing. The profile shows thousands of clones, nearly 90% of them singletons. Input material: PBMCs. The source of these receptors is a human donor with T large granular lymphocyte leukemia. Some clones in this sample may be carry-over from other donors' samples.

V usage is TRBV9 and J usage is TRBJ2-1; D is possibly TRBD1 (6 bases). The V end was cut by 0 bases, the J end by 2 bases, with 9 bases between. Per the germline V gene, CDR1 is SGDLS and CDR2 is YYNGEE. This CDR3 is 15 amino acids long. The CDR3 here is CASSVVGGPYNEQFF. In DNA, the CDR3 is TGTGCCAGCAGCGTAGTAGGGGGTCCCTACAATGAGCAGTTCTTC. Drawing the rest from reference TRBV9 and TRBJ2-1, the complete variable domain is DSGVTQTPKHLITATGQRVTLRCSPRSGDLSVYWYQQSLDQGLQFLIQYYNGEERAKGNILERFSAQQFPDLHSELNLSSLELGDSALYFCASSVVGGPYNEQFFGPGTRLTVL.

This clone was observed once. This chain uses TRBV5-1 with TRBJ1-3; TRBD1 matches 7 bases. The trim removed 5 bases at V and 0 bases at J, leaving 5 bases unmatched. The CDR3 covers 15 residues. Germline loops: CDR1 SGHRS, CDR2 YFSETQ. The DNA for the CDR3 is TGCGCCAGCAGGCCCAGGGACAGCTCTGGAAACACCATATATTTT. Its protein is CASRPRDSSGNTIYF.

CDR3 nucleotides: TGTGCCAGCAGCTTGGGGCAGGGGGCGGCAGATACGCAGTATTTT. It yields the protein CASSLGQGAADTQYF. J is TRBJ2-3 and V is TRBV5-6, with 8 positions matching TRBD1. Germline V gene sequence: CDR1 SGHDT, CDR2 YYEEEE. Trimming removed 0 bases from V and 4 bases from J; junction bases left unmatched: 4. The CDR3 consists of 15 residues.

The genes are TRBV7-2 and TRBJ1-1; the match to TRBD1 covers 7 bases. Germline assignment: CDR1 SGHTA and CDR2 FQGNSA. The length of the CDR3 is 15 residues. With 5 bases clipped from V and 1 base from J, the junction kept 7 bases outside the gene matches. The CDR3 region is CASSPTGTANTEAFF. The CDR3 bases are TGTGCCAGCAGCCCCACCGGGACAGCGAACACTGAAGCTTTCTTT.

This CDR3 is CASSYTSTGANVLTF. CDR3 nucleotides: TGTGCCAGCAGTTACACTAGTACTGGGGCCAACGTCCTGACTTTC. The chain employs TRBV27 and TRBJ2-6; TRBD2 is a possible D gene (5 bases). V lost 4 bases and J 2 bases, leaving 9 bases between the germline ends. CDR3 length: 15 residues. In germline, CDR1 is MNHEY, CDR2 SMNVEV (reference sequence). Complete variable domain (other parts from reference TRBV27 and TRBJ2-6): EAQVTQNPRYLITVTGKKLTVTCSQNMNHEYMSWYRQDPGLGLRQIYYSMNVEVTDKGDVPEGYKVSRKEKRNFPLILESPSPNQTSLYFCASSYTSTGANVLTFGAGSRLTVL.

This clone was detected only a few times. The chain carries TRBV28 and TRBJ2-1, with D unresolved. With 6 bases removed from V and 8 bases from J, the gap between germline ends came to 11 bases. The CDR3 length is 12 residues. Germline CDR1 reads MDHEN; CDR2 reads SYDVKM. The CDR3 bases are TGTGCCAGCAGCCCCCCTGGTCATGAGCAGTTCTTC. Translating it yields CASSPPGHEQFF.

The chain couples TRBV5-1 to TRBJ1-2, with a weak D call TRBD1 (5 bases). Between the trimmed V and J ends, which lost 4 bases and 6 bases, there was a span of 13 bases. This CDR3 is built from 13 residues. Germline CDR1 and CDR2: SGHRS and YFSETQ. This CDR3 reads CASSDQDSDGYTF. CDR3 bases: TGCGCCAGCAGCGATCAAGACAGTGATGGCTACACCTTC.

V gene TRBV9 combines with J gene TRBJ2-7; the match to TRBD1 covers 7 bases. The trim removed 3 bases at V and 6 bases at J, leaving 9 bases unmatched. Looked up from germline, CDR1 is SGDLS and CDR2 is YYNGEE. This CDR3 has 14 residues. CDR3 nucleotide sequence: TGTGCCAGCAGCGCAGAGGGGGCTAGGGGCGAGCAGTACTTC. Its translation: CASSAEGARGEQYF.

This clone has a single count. The CDR3 nucleotides are TGTGCCAGCAGTGACCGGAACTATGGCTACACCTTC. Translating it yields CASSDRNYGYTF. The gene calls are TRBV28 and TRBJ1-2, with D uncertain. The V end was cut by 5 bases, the J end by 2 bases, with 6 bases between. Germline V gives CDR1 MDHEN, CDR2 SYDVKM. The CDR3 contains 12 residues.

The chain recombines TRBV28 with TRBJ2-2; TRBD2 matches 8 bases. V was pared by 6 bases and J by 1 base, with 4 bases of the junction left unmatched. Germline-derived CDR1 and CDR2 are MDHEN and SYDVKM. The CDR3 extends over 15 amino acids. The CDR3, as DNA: TGTGCCAGCAGACGCACTAGCGGGAACACCGGGGAGCTGTTTTTT. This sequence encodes CASRRTSGNTGELFF.

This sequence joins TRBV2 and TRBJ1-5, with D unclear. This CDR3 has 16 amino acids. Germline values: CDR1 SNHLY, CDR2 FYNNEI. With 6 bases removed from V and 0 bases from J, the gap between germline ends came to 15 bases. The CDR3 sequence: CASRGLRQHSNQPQHF. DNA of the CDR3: TGTGCCAGCAGGGGCCTGAGGCAACATAGCAATCAGCCCCAGCATTTT.

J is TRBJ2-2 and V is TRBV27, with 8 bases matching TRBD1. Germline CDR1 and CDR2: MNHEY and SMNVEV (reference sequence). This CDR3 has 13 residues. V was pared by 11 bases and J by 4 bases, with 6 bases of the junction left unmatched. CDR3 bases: TGTGCCTGCCGGGACAGGATCACCGGGGAGCTGTTTTTT. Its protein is CACRDRITGELFF.

CDR3 residues: CSVEVGHQGNEQFF. In nucleotides, the CDR3 is TGCAGCGTTGAAGTAGGCCATCAAGGGAATGAGCAGTTCTTC. V and J are TRBV29-1 and TRBJ2-1, with D hard to call. Germline assignment: CDR1 SQVTM and CDR2 ANQGSEA. The CDR3 is made up of 14 amino acids. V shed 1 base and J shed 7 bases, with 14 bases lying between them.

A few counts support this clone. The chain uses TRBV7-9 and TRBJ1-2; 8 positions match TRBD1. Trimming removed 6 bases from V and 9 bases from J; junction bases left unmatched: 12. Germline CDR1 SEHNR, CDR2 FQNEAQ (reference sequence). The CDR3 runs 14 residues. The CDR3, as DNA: TGTGCCAGCAGTTTACCGGGACAGGCCCAGAGCTACACCTTC. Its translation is CASSLPGQAQSYTF. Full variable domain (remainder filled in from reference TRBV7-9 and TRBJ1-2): DTGVSQNPRHKITKRGQNVTFRCDPISEHNRLYWYRQTLGQGPEFLTYFQNEAQLEKSRLLSDRFSAERPKGSFSTLEIQRTEQGDSAMYLCASSLPGQAQSYTFGSGTRLTVV.

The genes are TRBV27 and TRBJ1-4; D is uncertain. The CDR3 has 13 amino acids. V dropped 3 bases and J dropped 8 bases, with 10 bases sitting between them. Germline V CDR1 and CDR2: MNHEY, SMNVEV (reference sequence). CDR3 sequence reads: CASSFSGYEKLFF. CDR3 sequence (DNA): TGTGCCAGCAGTTTTTCGGGTTACGAAAAACTGTTTTTT.

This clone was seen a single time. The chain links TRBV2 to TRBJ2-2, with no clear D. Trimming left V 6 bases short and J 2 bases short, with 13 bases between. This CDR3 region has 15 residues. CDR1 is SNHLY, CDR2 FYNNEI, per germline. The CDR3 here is CASRVSTSNTGELFF. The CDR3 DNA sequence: TGTGCCAGCAGAGTATCCACGTCAAACACCGGGGAGCTGTTTTTT. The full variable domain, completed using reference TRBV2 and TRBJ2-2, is EPEVTQTPSHQVTQMGQEVILRCVPISNHLYFYWYRQILGQKVEFLVSFYNNEISEKSEIFDDQFSVERPDGSNFTLKIRSTKLEDSAMYFCASRVSTSNTGELFFGEGSRLTVL.

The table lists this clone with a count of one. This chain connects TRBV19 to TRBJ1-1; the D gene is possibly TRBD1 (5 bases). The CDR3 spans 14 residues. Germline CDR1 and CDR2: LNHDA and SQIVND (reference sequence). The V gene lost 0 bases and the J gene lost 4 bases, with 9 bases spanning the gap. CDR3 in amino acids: CASSIDLRATEAFF. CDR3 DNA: TGTGCCAGTAGTATAGATCTCAGGGCCACTGAAGCTTTCTTT.

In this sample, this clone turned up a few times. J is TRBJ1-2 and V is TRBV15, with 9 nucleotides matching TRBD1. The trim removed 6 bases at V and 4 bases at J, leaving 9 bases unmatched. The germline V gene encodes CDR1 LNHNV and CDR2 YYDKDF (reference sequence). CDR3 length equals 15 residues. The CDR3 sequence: CATRVDRGVFYGYTF. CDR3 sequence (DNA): TGTGCCACCAGGGTAGACAGGGGGGTTTTCTATGGCTACACCTTC.

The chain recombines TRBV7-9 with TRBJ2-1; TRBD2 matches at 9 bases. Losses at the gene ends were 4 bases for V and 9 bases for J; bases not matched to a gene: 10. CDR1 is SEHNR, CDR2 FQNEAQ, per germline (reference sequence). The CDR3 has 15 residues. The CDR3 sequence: CASSWGLADSFEQFF. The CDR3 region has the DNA TGTGCCAGCAGCTGGGGACTAGCCGATTCTTTTGAGCAGTTCTTC.

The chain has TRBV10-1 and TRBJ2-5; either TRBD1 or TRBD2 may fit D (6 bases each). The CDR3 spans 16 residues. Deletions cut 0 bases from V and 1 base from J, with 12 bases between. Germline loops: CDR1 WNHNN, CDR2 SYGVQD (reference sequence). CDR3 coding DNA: TGCGCCAGCAGTGAGTCGATGGGGGGCGGCCAAGAGACCCAGTACTTC. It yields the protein CASSESMGGGQETQYF.

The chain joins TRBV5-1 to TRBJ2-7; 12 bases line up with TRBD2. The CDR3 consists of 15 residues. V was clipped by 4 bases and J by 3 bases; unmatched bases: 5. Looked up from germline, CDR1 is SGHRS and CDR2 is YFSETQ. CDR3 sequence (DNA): TGCGCCAGCAGCGTGACTAGCGGGAGTTACTACGAGCAGTACTTC. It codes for CASSVTSGSYYEQYF.

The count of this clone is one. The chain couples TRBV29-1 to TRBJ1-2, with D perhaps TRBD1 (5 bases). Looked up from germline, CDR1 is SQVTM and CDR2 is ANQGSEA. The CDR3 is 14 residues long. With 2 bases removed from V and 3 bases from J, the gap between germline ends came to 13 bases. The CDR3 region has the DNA TGCAGCGTTGAACTTCAGGGAATGGACTATGGCTACACCTTC. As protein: CSVELQGMDYGYTF. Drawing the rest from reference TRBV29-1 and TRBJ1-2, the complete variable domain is SAVISQKPSRDICQRGTSLTIQCQVDSQVTMMFWYRQQPGQSLTLIATANQGSEATYESGFVIDKFPISRPNLTFSTLTVSNMSPEDSSIYLCSVELQGMDYGYTFGSGTRLTVV.

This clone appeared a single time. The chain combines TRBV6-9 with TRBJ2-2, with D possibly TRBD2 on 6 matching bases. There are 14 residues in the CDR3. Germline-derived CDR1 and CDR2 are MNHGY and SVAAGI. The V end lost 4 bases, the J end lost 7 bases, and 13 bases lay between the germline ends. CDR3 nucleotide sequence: TGTGCCAGCAGTTCCCGGACTACCTACGGGGAGCTGTTTTTT. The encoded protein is CASSSRTTYGELFF.

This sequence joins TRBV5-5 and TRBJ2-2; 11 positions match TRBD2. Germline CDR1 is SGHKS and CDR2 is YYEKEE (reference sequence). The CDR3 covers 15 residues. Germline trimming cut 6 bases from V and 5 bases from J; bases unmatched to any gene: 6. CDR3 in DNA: TGTGCCAGCACCATAGCGGGAGGGGGGACCGGGGAGCTGTTTTTT. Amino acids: CASTIAGGGTGELFF.

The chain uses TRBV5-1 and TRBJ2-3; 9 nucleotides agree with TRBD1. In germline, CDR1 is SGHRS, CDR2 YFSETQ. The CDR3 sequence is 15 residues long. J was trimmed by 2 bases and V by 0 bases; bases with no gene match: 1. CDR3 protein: CASSLDRGLTDTQYF. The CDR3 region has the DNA TGCGCCAGCAGCTTGGACAGGGGGCTCACAGATACGCAGTATTTT.

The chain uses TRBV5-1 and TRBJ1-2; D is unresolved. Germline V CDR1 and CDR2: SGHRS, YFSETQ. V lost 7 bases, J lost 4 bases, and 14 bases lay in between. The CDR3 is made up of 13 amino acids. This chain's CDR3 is CASGVGQAYGYTF. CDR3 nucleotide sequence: TGCGCCAGCGGGGTAGGGCAGGCCTATGGCTACACCTTC. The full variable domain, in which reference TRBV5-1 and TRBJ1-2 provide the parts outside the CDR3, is KAGVTQTPRYLIKTRGQQVTLSCSPISGHRSVSWYQQTPGQGLQFLFEYFSETQRNKGNFPGRFSGRQFSNSRSEMNVSTLELGDSALYLCASGVGQAYGYTFGSGTRLTVV.

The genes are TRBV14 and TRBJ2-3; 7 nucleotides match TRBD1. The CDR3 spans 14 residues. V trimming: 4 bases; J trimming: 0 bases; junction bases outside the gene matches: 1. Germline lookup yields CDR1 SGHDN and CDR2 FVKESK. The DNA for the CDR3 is TGTGCCAGCAGCCGGGACAGCAGCACAGATACGCAGTATTTT. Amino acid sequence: CASSRDSSTDTQYF.

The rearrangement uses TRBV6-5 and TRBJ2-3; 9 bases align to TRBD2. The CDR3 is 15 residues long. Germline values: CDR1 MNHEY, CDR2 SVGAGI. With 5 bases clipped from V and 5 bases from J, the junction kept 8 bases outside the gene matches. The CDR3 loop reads CASSPLAGGVDTQYF. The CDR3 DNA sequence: TGTGCCAGCAGTCCCCTCGCGGGAGGGGTAGATACGCAGTATTTT.

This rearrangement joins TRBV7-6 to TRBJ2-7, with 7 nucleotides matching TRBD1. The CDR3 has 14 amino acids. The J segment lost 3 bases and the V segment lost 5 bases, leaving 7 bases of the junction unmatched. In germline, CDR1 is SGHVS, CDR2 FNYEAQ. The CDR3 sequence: CASSKGDRGYEQYF. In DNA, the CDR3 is TGTGCCAGCAGCAAGGGGGACAGAGGCTACGAGCAGTACTTC.

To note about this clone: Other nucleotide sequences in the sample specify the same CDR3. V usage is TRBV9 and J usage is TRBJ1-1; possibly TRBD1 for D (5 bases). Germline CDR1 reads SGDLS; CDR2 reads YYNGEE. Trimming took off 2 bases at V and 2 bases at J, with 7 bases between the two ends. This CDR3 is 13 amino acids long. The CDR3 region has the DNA TGTGCCAGCAGCGTCACAGGAAACACTGAAGCTTTCTTT. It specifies CASSVTGNTEAFF.